A selection of T cell receptor beta chains follows, all from one sample in a study of shared clonotypes between healthy human individuals. The data were produced by immunoSEQ multiplex PCR, yet TCRdb's version contains in-frame clones alone and is incomplete. The table shows about 960,000 clones, with approximately 80% occurring only once. Material: memory CD4+ T cells sorted from blood. Receptors were obtained from a man aged 18 to 30 in good health. CDR3s include the opening cysteine and the closing phenylalanine or tryptophan. Each record gives: V gene, J gene, D gene, clone size, CDR3 protein, CDR3 DNA. D genes are given only for firm matches. Where a row states a size, it is once, few, many or the class of an expanded clone; other rows omit it.

TRBV5-1,TRBJ2-1,-,-,CASSADTLRSNEQFF,TGCGCCAGCAGCGCGGACACTCTCCGGAGCAATGAGCAGTTCTTC
TRBV18,TRBJ1-1,-,few,CASSPGRKLMNTEAFF,TGTGCCAGCTCCCCCGGGAGGAAACTCATGAACACTGAAGCTTTCTTT
TRBV30,TRBJ2-3,TRBD2,-,CAWTGTSGRDTQYF,TGTGCCTGGACCGGGACTAGCGGGAGAGATACGCAGTATTTT
TRBV15,TRBJ2-1,TRBD2,-,CATNPQAYGGENEQFF,TGTGCCACCAACCCTCAAGCTTACGGGGGGGAAAATGAGCAGTTCTTC
TRBV6-1,TRBJ2-2,-,-,CASSEVRNTGELFF,TGTGCCAGCAGTGAAGTTAGGAACACCGGGGAGCTGTTTTTT
TRBV2,TRBJ2-7,TRBD2,-,CASSGYGSSGGYEQYF,TGTGCCAGCAGTGGATACGGCTCTAGCGGTGGGTACGAGCAGTACTTC
TRBV5-1,TRBJ2-5,TRBD2,-,CASSLGASGPGAQYF,TGCGCCAGCAGCTTGGGCGCTAGCGGGCCAGGGGCCCAGTACTTC
TRBV7-9,TRBJ1-3,TRBD1,-,CASSTGAGNTIYF,TGTGCCAGCAGCACAGGGGCTGGAAACACCATATATTTT
TRBV6-5,TRBJ1-4,TRBD1,few,CASSVRDSPYLLFF,TGTGCCAGCAGTGTCCGGGACAGCCCGTATCTACTGTTTTTT
TRBV9,TRBJ2-3,-,-,CASSVDMGATQYF,TGTGCCAGCAGCGTAGACATGGGGGCTACGCAGTATTTT
TRBV6-1,TRBJ2-5,TRBD2,-,CASSELPSTSGQETQYF,TGTGCCAGCAGTGAACTCCCCTCGACTAGCGGCCAAGAGACCCAGTACTTC
TRBV5-1,TRBJ2-7,-,-,CASSLEFELPTYEQYF,TGCGCCAGCAGCTTGGAATTCGAACTCCCGACCTACGAGCAGTACTTC
TRBV7-6,TRBJ1-2,-,-,CASSSDRYYGYTF,TGTGCCAGCAGCTCGGACAGATACTATGGCTACACCTTC
TRBV2,TRBJ2-5,TRBD2,-,CASSVASGGGQYF,TGTGCCAGCAGTGTCGCTAGCGGGGGCGGTCAGTACTTC
TRBV28,TRBJ2-7,TRBD1,once,CASSHLGTVYEQYF,TGTGCCAGCAGTCATCTCGGGACAGTTTACGAGCAGTACTTC
TRBV7-2,TRBJ2-3,TRBD2,-,CASRSAGGGTDTQYF,TGTGCCAGCAGATCAGCGGGAGGGGGCACAGATACGCAGTATTTT
TRBV7-6,TRBJ2-7,-,-,CASSLGTTTYEQYF,TGTGCCAGCAGCCTTGGGACCACTACCTACGAGCAGTACTTC
TRBV6-6,TRBJ1-6,-,-,CASSPGGTSNSPLHF,TGTGCCAGCAGCCCCGGTGGAACTTCTAATTCACCCCTCCACTTT
TRBV6-6,TRBJ2-2,TRBD2,-,CASSKTSGGPTGELFF,TGTGCCAGCAGCAAGACTAGCGGGGGGCCTACCGGGGAGCTGTTTTTT
TRBV5-1,TRBJ1-2,TRBD1,-,CASSPGQGANLGHGYTF,TGCGCCAGCAGCCCCGGACAGGGGGCCAATCTAGGACATGGCTACACCTTC
TRBV18,TRBJ1-2,-,-,CASSPATAMDYTF,TGTGCCAGCTCACCGGCGACAGCTATGGACTACACCTTC
TRBV2,TRBJ1-3,-,-,CASSDPIWSSGNTIYF,TGTGCCAGCAGTGACCCCATATGGAGCTCTGGAAACACCATATATTTT
TRBV2,TRBJ2-2,TRBD1,-,CASSGQGGAGELFF,TGTGCCAGCTCGGGACAGGGTGGCGCCGGGGAGCTGTTTTTT
TRBV11-2,TRBJ2-7,TRBD2,-,CASSLMAQRGYEQYF,TGTGCCAGCAGCTTAATGGCCCAGCGGGGTTACGAGCAGTACTTC
TRBV4-1,TRBJ1-4,-,once,CASSQDRVGGLFF,TGCGCCAGCAGCCAAGACAGGGTGGGGGGCTTGTTTTTT
TRBV6-6,TRBJ1-6,-,few,CASTLSSYNSPLHF,TGTGCCAGCACTCTAAGCTCCTATAATTCACCCCTCCACTTT
TRBV7-2,TRBJ2-7,TRBD2,-,CASSLARTSGSSYEQYF,TGTGCCAGCAGCTTAGCGCGTACTAGCGGGAGCTCCTACGAGCAGTACTTC
TRBV12-5,TRBJ1-5,TRBD1,once,CASGWLSGTDIWESNQPQHF,TGTGCTAGTGGTTGGTTGTCGGGGACAGATATTTGGGAGAGCAATCAGCCCCAGCATTTT
TRBV2,TRBJ2-5,TRBD2,-,CASSGTSNQETQYF,TGTGCCAGCAGCGGGACTAGCAACCAAGAGACCCAGTACTTC
TRBV5-4,TRBJ1-2,-,-,CASSRNYGYTF,TGTGCCAGCAGCCGTAACTATGGCTACACCTTC
TRBV19,TRBJ2-3,TRBD1,-,CASSSDRGHQDTQYF,TGTGCCAGTAGTTCTGACAGGGGGCATCAAGATACGCAGTATTTT
TRBV19,TRBJ1-6,-,once,CASGVKLNNSPLHF,TGTGCCAGTGGGGTGAAACTAAACAATTCACCCCTCCACTTT
TRBV27,TRBJ1-2,TRBD1,-,CASSLTGTGNYGYTF,TGTGCCAGCAGTTTGACGGGGACAGGTAACTATGGCTACACCTTC
TRBV10-2,TRBJ2-3,TRBD1,-,CASSTGGRDTQYF,TGCGCCAGCAGTACAGGGGGCAGAGATACGCAGTATTTT
TRBV4-3,TRBJ2-1,-,-,CASSPTCNEQFF,TGCGCCAGCAGCCCAACATGCAATGAGCAGTTCTTC
TRBV5-4,TRBJ1-1,-,once,CATRGPMNTEAFF,TGTGCCACCAGGGGTCCTATGAACACTGAAGCTTTCTTT
TRBV28,TRBJ2-1,TRBD2,-,CASSSPTSGSYNEQFF,TGTGCCAGCAGTTCACCTACTAGCGGCTCCTACAATGAGCAGTTCTTC
TRBV11-2,TRBJ2-1,-,few,CASDPGFEQFF,TGTGCCAGCGATCCGGGGTTCGAGCAGTTCTTC
TRBV19,TRBJ1-2,-,few,CASSIPKLGYTF,TGTGCCAGTAGTATCCCGAAGCTAGGCTACACCTTC